The T cell receptor (beta chain) under discussion was sequenced for a study of CD8+ T cells in alopecia areata. Across the study: Treated patients' severity was scored by percentage of affected scalp area.

This clone was observed a handful of times. No antigen is known for it. CDR3 size: 16 residues. The germline V gene encodes CDR1 SGHTA and CDR2 FQGTGA. Trimming removed 5 bases from V and 8 bases from J, with 24 bases in between. RNA was extracted and reverse transcribed into cDNA as the sequencing template. Using immunoSEQ multiplex PCR, the repertoire was profiled, and TCRdb retains in-frame clones only, with some absent. This table holds fewer than 350,000 clones, roughly 60% found once. Findings and caveats of the study: Researchers say the link of baseline CD8+ expansion to response remains uncertain, with one nonresponder. An increase in clonality over normal scalp was evident in lesional scalp, especially alopecia totalis/universalis. Scalp clonality and expanded CD8+ clones among the top 100 showed significant decreases with tofacitinib.

Documented treatment: oral pan-JAK inhibitor, 5-10 mg twice daily. V usage is TRBV7-3 and J usage is TRBJ1-2; TRBD1 is a possible D gene (5 bases). The sequence came from a human donor with alopecia areata. Sample: CD4+ T cells sorted from blood, taken at week 24, from a patient treated with tofacitinib. CDR3 sequence reads: CASSQTRDPATGGYTF. CDR3 DNA sequence: TGTGCCAGCAGCCAAACCCGGGACCCCGCGACGGGAGGCTACACCTTC.